This T cell receptor (beta chain) stems from a study of a mutant IDH1 vaccine in newly diagnosed glioma. Libraries were prepared by immunoSEQ multiplex PCR; TCRdb keeps only in-frame clonotypes and omits some of them. The table includes tens of thousands of clones, about 83% detected once. Trimming shortened V by 2 bases and J by 3 bases, and 18 bases separated the two germline ends. CDR1 and CDR2 from the germline V gene are MDHEN and SYDVKM. This CDR3 region has 17 residues. Stated time point: baseline, week 1 (first vaccination visit). Treatment defined: pre-vaccination baseline after standard-of-care therapy.

The clonotype originates from a woman between 45 and 65 years old with glioma. The input for sequencing was PBMCs, taken from a glioma patient treated with radiotherapy, temozolomide or both. The genes are TRBV28 and TRBJ2-3; possible D gene TRBD1, 5 bases. CDR3 in DNA: TGTGCCAGCAGTTTAGCAGGGCAGTCTATGCGGACAGATACGCAGTATTTT. Its translation: CASSLAGQSMRTDTQYF.